The 3 T cell receptor beta chains below come from one sample, sequenced in a study of blood T cell repertoires in COVID-19. Data came from immunoSEQ multiplex PCR; TCRdb stores just in-frame clones and leaves some out. The sample has about 52,000 clones, 90% seen once. Sequenced sample: peripheral blood. The origin of the receptors is a human donor in a cohort sampled during active COVID-19.

The CDR3 DNA follows: TGTGCCAGCAGCTCAGCTAGCGGGAGTTCCTACAATGAGCAGTTCTTC. Its protein product is CASSSASGSSYNEQFF. This chain joins TRBV7-3 and TRBJ2-1; 10 nucleotides match TRBD2. CDR3 length: 16 residues. Unmatched junction bases numbered 4, after V lost 4 bases and J lost 1 base. Germline-derived CDR1 and CDR2 are SGHTA and FQGTGA.

This clone was observed a handful of times. The V call is TRBV6-6, the J call TRBJ1-5; D call uncertain. V was shortened by 0 bases and J by 7 bases, with 10 bases between the two germline ends. CDR3 size: 14 residues. CDR1 and CDR2 from the germline V gene are MNHNY and SVGAGI (reference sequence). The CDR3 reads CASSYSRGEQPQHF. The CDR3 bases are TGTGCCAGCAGTTACTCGAGAGGAGAGCAGCCCCAGCATTTT.

V is TRBV3-1 (or the pseudogene TRBV3-2) and J is TRBJ2-7; 12 bases fit TRBD2. The CDR3 runs to 16 residues. After removal of 4 bases from V and 7 bases from J, the junction contained 11 bases not matched to a gene. Per germline, CDR1 LGHDT and CDR2 YNNKEL (reference sequence). The CDR3 sequence is CASSPSRLAGVEEQYF. Here the CDR3 DNA reads TGTGCCAGCAGCCCCTCCCGACTAGCGGGAGTGGAGGAGCAGTACTTC.